The source of this T cell receptor beta chain is a study of shared clonotypes between healthy human individuals. Authors' methods: Junction-only immunoSEQ sequences carried no quality scores, so filtering differed. Produced via immunoSEQ multiplex PCR; TCRdb's table is partial and in-frame only. D and trimming were read from the DNA, whereas the V and J calls and clone size are those reported in that table. This sample yields under 1,100,000 clones, of which roughly 80% are seen a single time; 1.4% to 1.5% belongs to the top ten. The CDR3 sequence is 14 residues long. The V end was cut by 2 bases, the J end by 5 bases, with 13 bases between. Germline V gene lookup returns CDR1 SGHNT and CDR2 YYREEE (reference sequence).

This chain joins TRBV5-4 and TRBJ2-5, with D perhaps TRBD1 (6 bases). Sequencing used memory CD4+ T cells sorted from blood. As to subset: CD45RA-negative fraction. This sequence originates from a man aged 18-30 years in good health. In DNA form, the CDR3 reads TGTGCCAGCAGCTTAGACAGGTTGGGTGAGACCCAGTACTTC. Encoded protein: CASSLDRLGETQYF.